These 5 T cell receptor beta chains came from one sample sequenced in a study of T cell repertoires in cytomegalovirus infection. One entry per CDR3 protein results from TCRdb running MiXCR on the reads. The sample has around 71,000 distinct CDR3 sequences; 35% to 45% are singletons. No antigen has been assigned to these receptors. Sequenced material: CD8+ T cells from cultured PBMCs, taken from culture after CMV antigen stimulation. The source of these receptors is a human donor in good health (CMV status not recorded). Some clones in this sample may be carry-over from other donors' samples.

V usage is TRBV7-6 and J usage is TRBJ1-1; D is unclear. CDR3 length equals 14 residues. Germline CDR1 is SGHVS and CDR2 is FNYEAQ. Trimming shortened V by 2 bases and J by 7 bases, and 14 bases separated the two germline ends. CDR3 nucleotides: TGTGCCAGCAGCTTAATGGCGCCGAAGGGTGAAGCTTTCTTT. Residues: CASSLMAPKGEAFF.

The chain combines TRBV20-1 with TRBJ2-1; 8 bases are shared with TRBD2. The junction had 17 bases not matched to a gene; V was cut back by 3 bases and J by 10 bases. Germline V gene sequence: CDR1 DFQATT, CDR2 SNEGSKA (reference sequence). The CDR3 has 16 amino acids. The CDR3 nucleotides are TGCAGTGCTAGGGGACTTGACGGGGGGGGGGTTTGGGAGCAGTTCTTC. Residues: CSARGLDGGGVWEQFF.

The genes are TRBV28 and TRBJ2-3; 10 bases line up with TRBD1. The CDR3 is 21 amino acids. V dropped 1 base and J dropped 1; count of bases not matched to a gene: 17. The germline CDR1 and CDR2 sequences are MDHEN and SYDVKM. CDR3 sequence reads: CASSLSFRAPSTGGRTDTQYF. The CDR3 DNA follows: TGTGCCAGCAGTTTATCGTTTAGGGCCCCTTCGACAGGGGGCCGCACAGATACGCAGTATTTT. Combining the CDR3 with reference TRBV28 and TRBJ2-3 gives the whole variable domain DVKVTQSSRYLVKRTGEKVFLECVQDMDHENMFWYRQDPGLGLRLIYFSYDVKMKEKGDIPEGYSVSREKKERFSLILESASTNQTSMYLCASSLSFRAPSTGGRTDTQYFGPGTRLTVL.

This clonotype was found a few times. This rearrangement joins TRBV18 to TRBJ1-1; D gene unclear. V was pared by 0 bases and J by 1 base, with 6 bases between. The CDR3 is 14 residues long. Germline lookup yields CDR1 KGHSH and CDR2 LQKENI. CDR3 in amino acids: CASSPPSKNTEAFF. DNA of the CDR3: TGTGCCAGCTCACCACCGTCTAAGAACACTGAAGCTTTCTTT.

The chain combines TRBV7-2 with TRBJ2-1; 9 nucleotides line up with TRBD1. V lost 1 base to trimming and J lost 10 bases; unmatched junction nucleotides: 8. The CDR3 has 15 residues. CDR1 SGHTA and CDR2 FQGNSA come from the germline V gene. The CDR3 DNA is TGTGCCAGCAGCTTAGTGCCGGGACAGGGTCGGGAGCAGTTCTTC. This translates into CASSLVPGQGREQFF.